This is a list of T cell receptor beta chains from one sample in a study of T cells and Merkel cell carcinoma outcomes. The repertoire was sequenced with immunoSEQ multiplex PCR; TCRdb's copy has only in-frame clones and lacks some. This table has 15,000 to 25,000 clones, roughly 87% appearing once. Sequences were obtained from tumor tissue from Merkel cell carcinoma. The receptor source for this set is a human donor with Merkel cell carcinoma. The CDR3 runs from the conserved cysteine through the conserved F or W. D genes are given only for firm matches. The size field is filled for only some rows; it gives once, few, many or a size class.

j_call clone_size d_call v_call cdr3_aa cdr3_nt
TRBJ1-5 once TRBD1 TRBV6-1 CASSESPGQGFQPQHF TGTGCCAGCAGTGAGTCGCCGGGACAGGGGTTTCAGCCCCAGCATTTT
TRBJ2-3 . . TRBV11-2 CASRVHSGTDTQYF TGTGCCAGCAGGGTACATTCAGGCACAGATACGCAGTATTTT
TRBJ1-6 . . TRBV25-1 CASSVGGSTLHF TGTGCCAGCAGTGTCGGGGGGAGCACCCTCCACTTT
TRBJ1-2 . TRBD1 TRBV6-4 CASSVRTGGGYTF TGTGCCAGCAGTGTCCGGACAGGGGGCGGCTACACCTTC
TRBJ1-2 . . TRBV29-1 CSVYQVGYTF TGCAGCGTTTATCAGGTTGGCTACACCTTC
TRBJ2-1 . TRBD2 TRBV28 CASSPSGGRHNEQFF TGTGCCAGCAGCCCAAGCGGGGGGAGGCACAATGAGCAGTTCTTC
TRBJ1-3 . . TRBV29-1 CSGQVAHTIYF TGCAGCGGACAGGTGGCCCACACCATATATTTT
TRBJ1-2 few . TRBV5-8 CASSSGPSGYYGYTF TGTGCCAGCAGCTCAGGTCCGAGTGGTTACTATGGCTACACCTTC
TRBJ2-3 . TRBD2 TRBV19 CASSMAGTSRDTQYF TGTGCCAGTAGTATGGCCGGGACTAGCCGAGATACGCAGTATTTT
TRBJ1-1 . . TRBV27 CASTRPGLNTEAFF TGTGCCAGCACCCGGCCAGGACTGAACACTGAAGCTTTCTTT
TRBJ1-1 . . TRBV30 CAWSVGALNTEAFF TGTGCCTGGAGTGTAGGAGCTCTGAACACTGAAGCTTTCTTT
TRBJ2-1 few . TRBV7-2 CASSLVSGSNEQFF TGTGCCAGCAGCTTGGTCAGCGGTTCCAATGAGCAGTTCTTC
TRBJ2-7 once . TRBV4-1 CASREGPFGSYEQYF TGCGCCAGCAGGGAGGGCCCATTCGGATCCTACGAGCAGTACTTT
TRBJ1-2 . . TRBV6-5 CASSYSGFLSGYTF TGTGCCAGCAGTTACTCAGGGTTCCTGAGTGGCTACACCTTC
TRBJ1-2 . . TRBV4-1 CASSLPESRGGYGYTF TGCGCCAGCAGCCTCCCAGAGTCCCGAGGGGGCTATGGCTACACCTTC
TRBJ2-7 few TRBD1 TRBV7-9 CASSPMMTGPNEQYF TGTGCCAGCAGTCCAATGATGACAGGGCCTAACGAGCAGTACTTC
TRBJ2-5 . TRBD1 TRBV7-9 CASSTFRDSEETQYF TGTGCCAGCAGCACCTTTCGGGACAGTGAAGAGACCCAGTACTTC
TRBJ1-1 few . TRBV6-1 CASSKNWKQSEAFF TGTGCCAGCAGTAAAAATTGGAAGCAATCTGAAGCTTTCTTT
TRBJ1-1 . . TRBV2 CASSVGEGLEAFF TGTGCCAGCAGTGTAGGGGAGGGCCTTGAAGCTTTCTTT
TRBJ1-4 few . TRBV18 CASSPRHKRDMTNEKLFF TGTGCCAGCTCACCCCGACACAAAAGAGACATGACTAATGAAAAACTGTTTTTT
TRBJ2-5 . TRBD2 TRBV5-1 CASSWTSGGVKETQYF TGCGCCAGCAGCTGGACTAGCGGGGGGGTGAAAGAGACCCAGTACTTC
TRBJ1-2 . . TRBV5-4 CASSLISDRTLGYTF TGTGCCAGCAGCTTGATCTCTGACAGGACGCTTGGCTACACCTTC
TRBJ1-1 . . TRBV5-5 CASSFSGLNTEAFF TGTGCCAGCAGCTTTTCAGGGCTGAACACTGAAGCTTTCTTT
TRBJ2-5 . . TRBV27 CASSLAGRSETQYF TGTGCCAGCAGTTTGGCAGGGCGGTCAGAGACCCAGTACTTC
TRBJ2-7 . TRBD1 TRBV4-1 CASSQPYNPGTGNEQYF TGCGCCAGCAGCCAGCCCTATAACCCCGGGACAGGGAACGAGCAGTACTTC
TRBJ1-4 large . TRBV4-2 CASSLGGEKLFF TGTGCCAGCAGCCTCGGAGGTGAAAAACTGTTTTTT
TRBJ1-1 . . TRBV6-6 CASSYRPQLNTEAFF TGTGCCAGCAGTTACAGGCCCCAGTTGAACACTGAAGCTTTCTTT
TRBJ1-5 . . TRBV6-6 CASSYLVYNQPQHF TGTGCCAGCAGTTATTTGGTTTACAATCAGCCCCAGCATTTT
TRBJ2-7 . . TRBV11-2 CASSLVVSSYEQYF TGTGCCAGCAGCTTAGTAGTTAGCTCCTACGAGCAGTACTTC
TRBJ2-7 once TRBD1 TRBV2 CASSTGTGGREQYF TGTGCCAGCAGTACCGGGACAGGGGGCCGCGAGCAGTACTTC
TRBJ1-1 . . TRBV15 CATSRWGRNTEAFF TGTGCCACCAGTCGGTGGGGCAGGAACACTGAAGCTTTCTTT
TRBJ2-1 . . TRBV11-2 CASSKYNEQFF TGTGCCAGCAGCAAATACAATGAGCAGTTCTTC
TRBJ2-1 once . TRBV4-1 CASSQLLNGGPSYNEQFF TGCGCCAGCAGCCAACTTCTCAACGGGGGCCCATCCTACAATGAGCAGTTCTTC
TRBJ2-1 . TRBD1 TRBV5-6 CASSKGTGNEQFF TGTGCTAGCAGCAAAGGGACAGGCAATGAGCAGTTCTTC
TRBJ1-2 . . TRBV7-9 CASSPLGRASGYTF TGTGCCAGCAGCCCGTTGGGCAGGGCTAGTGGCTACACCTTC
TRBJ2-1 few . TRBV7-2 CASSFSSRSNEQFF TGTGCCAGCAGCTTTAGCTCGAGAAGCAATGAGCAGTTCTTC
TRBJ1-1 . TRBD1 TRBV7-2 CASSDQDRGFTEAFF TGTGCCAGCAGCGACCAAGACAGGGGGTTCACTGAAGCTTTCTTT
TRBJ1-5 . TRBD1 TRBV18 CASSPTPRGVDQPQHF TGTGCCAGCTCACCAACTCCCAGGGGGGTGGATCAGCCCCAGCATTTT
TRBJ1-1 . . TRBV29-1 CSVEGGTNTEAFF TGCAGCGTTGAGGGGGGTACAAACACTGAAGCTTTCTTT
TRBJ1-4 . . TRBV18 CASSPLRTALNEKLFF TGTGCCAGCTCACCATTACGGACAGCCCTAAATGAAAAACTGTTTTTT
TRBJ2-1 . TRBD1 TRBV27 CASSALQGLNEQFF TGTGCCAGCAGTGCCTTACAGGGGTTAAATGAGCAGTTCTTC
TRBJ1-2 . . TRBV29-1 CSAVELRGGGYTF TGCAGCGCGGTAGAACTCAGGGGAGGAGGCTACACCTTC
TRBJ1-1 . . TRBV4-1 CASSQDGQSKAFF TGCGCCAGCAGCCAAGATGGGCAGTCGAAAGCTTTCTTT
TRBJ1-4 . . TRBV5-6 CASTNAGNEKLFF TGTGCCAGCACCAACGCGGGGAATGAAAAACTGTTTTTT
TRBJ1-1 . TRBD1 TRBV25-1 CASWGTGQAFF TGTGCCAGCTGGGGGACAGGGCAAGCTTTCTTT
TRBJ1-1 . . TRBV7-2 CASSLSGGNTEAFF TGTGCCAGCAGTCTATCCGGGGGGAACACTGAAGCTTTCTTT
TRBJ2-5 once . TRBV5-6 CASSFRVGETQYF TGTGCCAGCAGTTTCAGGGTAGGAGAGACCCAGTACTTC
TRBJ2-1 few . TRBV9 CASSGPKETAPWGNEQFF TGTGCCAGCAGCGGCCCTAAAGAGACAGCCCCCTGGGGCAATGAGCAGTTCTTC
TRBJ1-1 . . TRBV9 CASSEGGAMNTEAFF TGTGCCAGCAGCGAGGGGGGAGCCATGAACACTGAAGCTTTCTTT
TRBJ2-5 . . TRBV5-8 CASRDRPMHFWGTQYF TGTGCCAGCCGCGACAGGCCGATGCATTTCTGGGGGACCCAGTACTTC
TRBJ2-6 . . TRBV9 CASSVRVAGANVLTF TGTGCCAGCAGCGTACGGGTTGCTGGGGCCAACGTCCTGACTTTC